A selection of T cell receptor beta chains follows, all from one sample in a study of T cells after yellow fever vaccination. Each CDR3 protein is one row after TCRdb ran MiXCR on the 5' RACE reads. The top ten clones hold roughly 17% of a sample with about 580,000 distinct CDR3 sequences, about a sixth of them seen once. Sequencing used PBMCs, obtained 5 to 6 days after the first yellow fever vaccination. These receptors were collected from a young man who received the YFV17D yellow fever vaccine. The CDR3 runs from the conserved cysteine through the conserved F or W. The order of the fields is clone size, D gene, J gene, V gene, CDR3 protein, CDR3 DNA. D genes are given only for firm matches. Size is omitted from some rows. Given values are once, few, many or a class for expanded clones.

abundance: -; d_gene: -; j_gene: TRBJ2-3; v_gene: TRBV7-6; CDR3aa: CASSRDMDTQYF; CDR3nt: TGTGCCAGCAGCCGCGACATGGATACGCAGTATTTT
abundance: -; d_gene: -; j_gene: TRBJ1-5; v_gene: TRBV19; CDR3aa: CASSNRDNSNQPQHF; CDR3nt: TGTGCCAGTAGCAACCGGGACAATAGCAATCAGCCCCAGCATTTT
abundance: few; d_gene: -; j_gene: TRBJ2-1; v_gene: TRBV4-3; CDR3aa: CASSQRRGPAYNEQFF; CDR3nt: TGCGCCAGCAGCCAACGGCGAGGGCCCGCCTACAATGAGCAGTTCTTC
abundance: -; d_gene: TRBD1; j_gene: TRBJ1-4; v_gene: TRBV5-1; CDR3aa: CASSWDRGRSEKLFF; CDR3nt: TGCGCCAGCAGCTGGGACAGGGGCCGAAGTGAAAAACTGTTTTTT
abundance: -; d_gene: -; j_gene: TRBJ2-5; v_gene: TRBV28; CDR3aa: CASSVRDTEETQYF; CDR3nt: TGTGCCAGCAGTGTCCGGGACACGGAAGAGACCCAGTACTTC
abundance: -; d_gene: -; j_gene: TRBJ2-2; v_gene: TRBV12-3/TRBV12-4; CDR3aa: CASRVRDKAYGELIF; CDR3nt: TGTGCCAGCAGGGTCCGGGACAAGGCCTACGGGGAGCTGATTTTT
abundance: -; d_gene: -; j_gene: TRBJ1-4; v_gene: TRBV7-2; CDR3aa: CASSLPGFQGRLFF; CDR3nt: TGTGCCAGCAGTCTTCCCGGGTTCCAGGGGCGTCTGTTTTTT
abundance: many; d_gene: -; j_gene: TRBJ1-3; v_gene: TRBV12-3/TRBV12-4; CDR3aa: CASSLGANSGNTIYF; CDR3nt: TGTGCCAGCAGTTTAGGGGCAAACTCTGGAAACACCATATATTTT
abundance: few; d_gene: -; j_gene: TRBJ1-1; v_gene: TRBV7-9; CDR3aa: CASSYNTGTPTTEAFF; CDR3nt: TGTGCCAGCAGTTACAATACCGGGACACCAACCACTGAAGCTTTCTTT
abundance: few; d_gene: -; j_gene: TRBJ1-1; v_gene: TRBV7-2; CDR3aa: CASSLRRGTEAFF; CDR3nt: TGTGCCAGCAGCTTGCGAAGGGGCACTGAAGCTTTCTTT
abundance: -; d_gene: TRBD1; j_gene: TRBJ2-7; v_gene: TRBV7-9; CDR3aa: CASRQHPPQGGGEQYF; CDR3nt: TGTGCCAGCAGACAACACCCCCCACAGGGGGGTGGCGAGCAGTACTTC
abundance: -; d_gene: -; j_gene: TRBJ2-3; v_gene: TRBV5-5; CDR3aa: CASSLRPTVLGDTQYF; CDR3nt: TGTGCCAGCAGCTTAAGACCCACGGTTCTGGGGGATACGCAGTATTTT
abundance: many; d_gene: TRBD1; j_gene: TRBJ1-2; v_gene: TRBV5-6; CDR3aa: CASSLAGGGYGYTF; CDR3nt: TGTGCCAGCAGCTTGGCAGGGGGCGGCTATGGCTACACCTTC
abundance: -; d_gene: -; j_gene: TRBJ2-3; v_gene: TRBV5-1; CDR3aa: CASSPGQSGTDTQYF; CDR3nt: TGCGCCAGCAGTCCCGGACAATCAGGGACAGATACGCAGTATTTT
abundance: -; d_gene: TRBD1; j_gene: TRBJ1-2; v_gene: TRBV11-2; CDR3aa: CASSPYAQGRDSNYGYTF; CDR3nt: TGTGCCAGCAGCCCATATGCACAGGGGAGGGATTCTAACTATGGCTACACCTTC
abundance: -; d_gene: -; j_gene: TRBJ2-4; v_gene: TRBV4-3; CDR3aa: CASSQGPGIKNIQYF; CDR3nt: TGCGCCAGCAGCCAAGGGCCAGGGATCAAAAACATTCAGTACTTC
abundance: few; d_gene: -; j_gene: TRBJ1-2; v_gene: TRBV5-4; CDR3aa: CASSFGPGRSDGYTF; CDR3nt: TGTGCCAGCAGCTTCGGTCCAGGGAGATCTGATGGCTACACCTTC
abundance: few; d_gene: -; j_gene: TRBJ2-5; v_gene: TRBV10-3; CDR3aa: CAISDRKPGETQYF; CDR3nt: TGTGCCATCAGCGACAGAAAACCAGGGGAGACCCAGTACTTC
abundance: -; d_gene: -; j_gene: TRBJ1-1; v_gene: TRBV14; CDR3aa: CASSQDPQGSMDTEAFF; CDR3nt: TGTGCCAGCAGCCAAGATCCCCAGGGGAGTATGGACACTGAAGCTTTCTTT
abundance: few; d_gene: TRBD2; j_gene: TRBJ2-3; v_gene: TRBV4-1; CDR3aa: CASSQELAVSDTQYF; CDR3nt: TGCGCCAGCAGCCAAGAACTAGCGGTCTCAGATACGCAGTATTTT
abundance: -; d_gene: -; j_gene: TRBJ1-1; v_gene: TRBV7-8; CDR3aa: CASSFGQRAFF; CDR3nt: TGTGCCAGCAGCTTCGGGCAGAGGGCTTTCTTT
abundance: many; d_gene: TRBD1; j_gene: TRBJ1-6; v_gene: TRBV3-1; CDR3aa: CASSHRDRNSPLHF; CDR3nt: TGTGCCAGCAGCCACCGGGACAGAAATTCACCCCTCCACTTT
abundance: few; d_gene: -; j_gene: TRBJ1-5; v_gene: TRBV4-1; CDR3aa: CASSHIRGSNQPQHF; CDR3nt: TGCGCCAGCAGCCACATCAGGGGTAGCAATCAGCCCCAGCATTTT
abundance: -; d_gene: -; j_gene: TRBJ2-3; v_gene: TRBV28; CDR3aa: CASSLPDGTDTQYF; CDR3nt: TGTGCCAGCAGTTTACCGGACGGCACAGATACGCAGTATTTT